Included here is one TCR beta chain sequence, with context. Per the authors' pipeline: Reference gene primer amplification yielded estimated nucleated cell counts. Clones were read by immunoSEQ multiplex PCR, and TCRdb kept only the in-frame ones, dropping some. The V and J calls and clone size come from that table; D and trimming were worked out from the DNA. Among tens of thousands of clones listed, about 80% were seen once. The data stem from a study of blood T cell repertoires in COVID-19. The CDR3 is 14 residues long. V shed 4 bases, J shed 1 base, and the junction held 2 bases outside the gene matches. The germline V gene encodes CDR1 SGHTS and CDR2 YDEGEE.

The TCR sequence derives from a human donor in a cohort sampled during active COVID-19. The specimen sequenced was peripheral blood. V gene TRBV5-8 combines with J gene TRBJ1-5, with 7 bases that match TRBD1. Written as DNA, the CDR3 is TGTGCCAGCAGCATGACAGGGAGCAATCAGCCCCAGCATTTT. This codes for CASSMTGSNQPQHF.